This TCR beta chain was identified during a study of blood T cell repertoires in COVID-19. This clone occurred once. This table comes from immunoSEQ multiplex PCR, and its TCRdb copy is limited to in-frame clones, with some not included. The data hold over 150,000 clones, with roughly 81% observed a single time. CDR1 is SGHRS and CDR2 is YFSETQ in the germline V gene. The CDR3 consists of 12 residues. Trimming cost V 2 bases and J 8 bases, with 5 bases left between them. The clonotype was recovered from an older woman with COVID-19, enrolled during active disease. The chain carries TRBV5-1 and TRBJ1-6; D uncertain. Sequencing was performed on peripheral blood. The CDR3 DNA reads TGCGCCAGCAGCTTCGGTGATTCACCCCTCCACTTT. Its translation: CASSFGDSPLHF.